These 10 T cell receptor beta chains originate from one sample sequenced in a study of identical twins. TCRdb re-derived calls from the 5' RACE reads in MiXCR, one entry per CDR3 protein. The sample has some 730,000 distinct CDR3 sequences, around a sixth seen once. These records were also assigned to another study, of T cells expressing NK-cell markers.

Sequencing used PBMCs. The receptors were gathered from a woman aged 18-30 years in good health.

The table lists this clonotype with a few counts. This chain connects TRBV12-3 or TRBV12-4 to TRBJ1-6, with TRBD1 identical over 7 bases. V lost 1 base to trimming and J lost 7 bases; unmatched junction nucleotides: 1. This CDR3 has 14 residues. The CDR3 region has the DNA TGTGCCAGCAGTTTAGGGGACAGCAATTCACCCCTCCACTTT. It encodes CASSLGDSNSPLHF.

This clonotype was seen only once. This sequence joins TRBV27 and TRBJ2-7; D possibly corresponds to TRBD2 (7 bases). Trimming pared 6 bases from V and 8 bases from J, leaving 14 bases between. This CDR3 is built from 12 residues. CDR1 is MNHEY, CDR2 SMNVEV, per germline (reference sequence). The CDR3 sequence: CASSKGGAQQYF. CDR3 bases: TGTGCCAGCAGCAAAGGGGGGGCCCAGCAGTACTTC.

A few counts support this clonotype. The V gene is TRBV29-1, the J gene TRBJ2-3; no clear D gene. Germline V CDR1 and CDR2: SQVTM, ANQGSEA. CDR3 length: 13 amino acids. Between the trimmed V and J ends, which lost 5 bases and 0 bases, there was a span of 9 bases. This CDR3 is CSVTDPSTDTQYF. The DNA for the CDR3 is TGCAGCGTTACAGACCCTAGCACAGATACGCAGTATTTT.

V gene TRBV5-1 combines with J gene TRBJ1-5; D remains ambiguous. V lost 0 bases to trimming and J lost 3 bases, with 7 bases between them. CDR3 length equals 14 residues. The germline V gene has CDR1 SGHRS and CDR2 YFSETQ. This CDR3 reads CASSLEGNNQPQHF. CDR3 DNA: TGCGCCAGCAGCTTGGAAGGGAACAATCAGCCCCAGCATTTT.

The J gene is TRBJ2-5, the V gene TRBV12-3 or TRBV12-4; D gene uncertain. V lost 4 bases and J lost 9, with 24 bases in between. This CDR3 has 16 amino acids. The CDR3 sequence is CASSSSLDRGSVAQYF. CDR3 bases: TGTGCCAGCAGTTCCTCCCTAGACCGAGGCTCTGTGGCCCAGTACTTC.

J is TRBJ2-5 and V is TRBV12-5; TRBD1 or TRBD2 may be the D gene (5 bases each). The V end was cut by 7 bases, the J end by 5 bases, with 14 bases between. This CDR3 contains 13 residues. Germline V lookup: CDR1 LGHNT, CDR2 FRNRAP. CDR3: CASAGAGAETQYF. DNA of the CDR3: TGTGCTAGTGCCGGGGCTGGGGCGGAGACCCAGTACTTC. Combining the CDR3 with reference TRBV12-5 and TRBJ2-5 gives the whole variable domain DARVTQTPRHKVTEMGQEVTMRCQPILGHNTVFWYRQTMMQGLELLAYFRNRAPLDDSGMPKDRFSAEMPDATLATLKIQPSEPRDSAVYFCASAGAGAETQYFGPGTRLLVL.

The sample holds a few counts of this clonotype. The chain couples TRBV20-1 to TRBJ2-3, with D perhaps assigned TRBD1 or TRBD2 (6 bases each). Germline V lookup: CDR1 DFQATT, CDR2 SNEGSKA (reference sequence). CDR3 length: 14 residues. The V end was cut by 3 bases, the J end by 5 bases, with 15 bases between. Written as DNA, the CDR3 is TGCAGTGCTAGTTCCGGGGGCGGGGAAGATACGCAGTATTTT. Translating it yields CSASSGGGEDTQYF.

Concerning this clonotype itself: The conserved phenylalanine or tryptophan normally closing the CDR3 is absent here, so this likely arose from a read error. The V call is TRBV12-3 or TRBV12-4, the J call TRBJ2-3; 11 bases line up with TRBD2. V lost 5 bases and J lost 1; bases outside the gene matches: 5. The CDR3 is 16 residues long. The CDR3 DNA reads TGTGCCAGCAGTCGTACTAGCGGGAGAGGCACAGATACGCAGTATCTT. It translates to CASSRTSGRGTDTQYL.

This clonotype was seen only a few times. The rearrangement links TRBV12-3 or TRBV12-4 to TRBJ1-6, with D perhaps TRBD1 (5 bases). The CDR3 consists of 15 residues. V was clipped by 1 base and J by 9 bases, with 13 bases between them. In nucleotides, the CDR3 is TGTGCCAGCAGTTTAGGGGGGGGTTCCGGTTCACCCCTCCACTTT. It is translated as CASSLGGGSGSPLHF.

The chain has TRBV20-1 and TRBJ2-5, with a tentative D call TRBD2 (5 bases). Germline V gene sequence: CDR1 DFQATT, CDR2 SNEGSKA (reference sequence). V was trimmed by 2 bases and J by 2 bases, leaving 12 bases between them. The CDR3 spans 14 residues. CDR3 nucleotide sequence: TGCAGTGCTAGACGGTCGGGGAGTCAAGAGACCCAGTACTTC. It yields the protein CSARRSGSQETQYF.